This TCR beta chain comes out of a study of post-analysis software for immune sequencing data. Findings of the study overall: Among 5 or 6 TRBV segments more frequent in patients than controls were TRBV5-6, TRBV5-1 and TRBV20-1.

Notes on this clonotype: Its antigen is unidentified.

Trimming stripped 6 bases from V and 1 base from J, with 12 bases between. Germline CDR1 reads MDHEN; CDR2 reads SYDVKM. The CDR3 extends over 14 amino acids. Included in the TCR beta cDNA libraries were unique molecular identifiers. One entry per CDR3 protein, called by TCRdb with MiXCR from the PCR reads. The sample consists of roughly 570,000 distinct CDR3 sequences, around a third of them appearing once. The receptor was isolated from a girl younger than 18 with multiple sclerosis. The sequenced sample consisted of blood. This chain joins TRBV28 and TRBJ2-5, with D possibly being TRBD1 (6 bases). CDR3 coding DNA: TGTGCCAGCAGCCGTGACAGGTTCCAAGAGACCCAGTACTTC. The encoded protein is CASSRDRFQETQYF.